Described below is a single TCR beta chain sequence and its context. One base away lies a much larger clone, so this may be a sequencing read error. Study processing details: Amplifying reference gene primers gave estimates of nucleated cell counts. Generated by immunoSEQ multiplex PCR, the TCRdb table keeps only in-frame clones and is missing some. D and trimming were read from the DNA, whereas the V and J calls and clone size are those reported in that table. The table lists under 95,000 clones, more than 85% of them singletons. These data originate in a study of blood T cell repertoires in COVID-19. Looking at the study overall: Whether acute or convalescent, the COVID-19 samples came from the United States, Italy and Spain. From T cells, B-cell-depleted T cells, or PBMCs came the material, which was cDNA or gDNA.

The CDR3 has 13 amino acids. Germline V gene sequence: CDR1 SGHAT, CDR2 FQNNGV. J was trimmed by 1 base and V by 5 bases; bases with no gene match: 1. The source is a man aged 40-55 years with acute or convalescent COVID-19. This chain connects TRBV11-2 to TRBJ1-1; 7 bases match TRBD1. The sequenced material came from peripheral blood. Here the CDR3 reads CASSRDRNTEAFF. As DNA, the CDR3 is TGTGCCAGCAGCCGGGACAGGAACACTGAAGCTTTCTTT.